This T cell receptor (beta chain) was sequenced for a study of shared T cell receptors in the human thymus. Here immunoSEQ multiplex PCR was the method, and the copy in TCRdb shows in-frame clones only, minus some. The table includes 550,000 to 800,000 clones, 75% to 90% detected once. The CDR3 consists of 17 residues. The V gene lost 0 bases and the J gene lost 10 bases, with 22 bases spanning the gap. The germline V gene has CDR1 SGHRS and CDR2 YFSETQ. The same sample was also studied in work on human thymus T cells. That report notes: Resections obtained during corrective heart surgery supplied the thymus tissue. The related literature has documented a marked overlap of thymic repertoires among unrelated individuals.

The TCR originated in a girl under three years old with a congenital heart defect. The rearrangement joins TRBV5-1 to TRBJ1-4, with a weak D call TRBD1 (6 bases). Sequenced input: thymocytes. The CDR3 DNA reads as TGCGCCAGCAGCTTGGTCGGGTTAACAGGGAAGGTCGGAAAACTGTTTTTT. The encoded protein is CASSLVGLTGKVGKLFF.